This TCR beta chain was captured in a study of control samples from healthy donors and cancer patients. V was trimmed by 4 bases and J by 8 bases, leaving 15 bases between them. There are 13 residues in the CDR3. Germline V gene sequence: CDR1 SGHRS, CDR2 YFSETQ. The assay was immunoSEQ multiplex PCR, and TCRdb's table has in-frame clones only and misses some. The profile covers 95,000 to 130,000 clones, with about 94% appearing a single time and 2.6% taken by the ten largest. The sample comprised blood. This TCR derives from a man aged 25-40 years in good health. The gene calls are TRBV5-1 and TRBJ1-1; D uncertain. CDR3 DNA sequence: TGCGCCAGCAGCCAAGGCGAACAGCGGGAAGCTTTCTTT. Translated, it gives CASSQGEQREAFF.